The clone carrying this TCR beta chain was detected a few times. The junction and the germline gene differ at one end; a read error may be behind it. Germline V gene sequence: CDR1 SEHNR, CDR2 FQNEAQ (reference sequence). This CDR3 is built from 14 residues. Together with a sample-barcoded 5' primer, a J-beta primer mix was included in a second PCR lasting about 6 to 12 cycles. Template switching added a 12-random-nucleotide identifier to every cDNA molecule. TCRdb ran MiXCR on the 5' RACE reads and lists one entry per CDR3 protein. The sample consists of around 800,000 distinct CDR3 sequences, roughly 25% of them appearing once. This record comes from a study of blood T cells in healthy people across ages. These data are also associated with another study on T cells of mothers and their children.

The source of this sequence is a boy aged 5-17 years in good health. This rearrangement joins TRBV7-9 to TRBJ2-7; 12 nucleotides match TRBD2. Sequencing input: blood. CDR3 protein: CASSLAGGHHEQYF. The DNA for the CDR3 is TGTGCCAGCAGCCTAGCGGGGGGGCACCACGAGCAGTACTTC.